The rows below give T cell receptor beta chains drawn from one sample of a study of cytomegalovirus exposure and HLA in healthy donors. Generated by immunoSEQ multiplex PCR, the TCRdb table keeps only in-frame clones and is missing some. The sample contains 60,000 or so clones, roughly 80% of which appear only once. Sequenced: PBMCs. The receptor source for this set is a woman in her 40s in good health and CMV-seropositive. Each CDR3 is given with its conserved first and last residue. D genes are given only for firm matches. Part of the rows lack a size; the others show once, few, many or a class for expanded clones.

V gene: TRBV9
J gene: TRBJ2-7
clone size: NA
D gene: NA
CDR3 protein: CASSGGGSMDEQYF
CDR3 DNA: TGTGCCAGCAGCGGAGGGGGTTCGATGGACGAGCAGTACTTC

V gene: TRBV19
J gene: TRBJ2-7
clone size: NA
D gene: NA
CDR3 protein: CASSTGSYEQYF
CDR3 DNA: TGTGCCAGTAGTACGGGATCCTACGAGCAGTACTTC

V gene: TRBV6-1
J gene: TRBJ1-6
clone size: NA
D gene: TRBD1
CDR3 protein: CASTGQGGNSPLHF
CDR3 DNA: TGTGCCAGCACTGGACAGGGCGGGAATTCACCCCTCCACTTT

V gene: TRBV7-9
J gene: TRBJ1-2
clone size: NA
D gene: NA
CDR3 protein: CASSLGPSAIRGGYTF
CDR3 DNA: TGTGCCAGCAGCTTAGGCCCCTCTGCGATTCGTGGTGGCTACACCTTC

V gene: TRBV28
J gene: TRBJ1-2
clone size: NA
D gene: NA
CDR3 protein: CASSLSRADYGYTF
CDR3 DNA: TGTGCCAGCAGTTTATCCAGGGCTGACTATGGCTACACCTTC

V gene: TRBV18
J gene: TRBJ2-6
clone size: NA
D gene: NA
CDR3 protein: CASSPAGSGANVLTF
CDR3 DNA: TGTGCCAGCTCACCCGCGGGCTCTGGGGCCAACGTCCTGACTTTC

V gene: TRBV6-5
J gene: TRBJ1-2
clone size: NA
D gene: TRBD1
CDR3 protein: CASSPEGQRGGYTF
CDR3 DNA: TGTGCCAGCAGTCCGGAGGGACAGCGAGGAGGCTACACCTTC

V gene: TRBV2
J gene: TRBJ2-7
clone size: NA
D gene: TRBD2
CDR3 protein: CASSQRVGTSSYEQYF
CDR3 DNA: TGTGCCAGCAGCCAGAGGGTTGGGACTAGCTCCTACGAGCAGTACTTC

V gene: TRBV5-1
J gene: TRBJ2-6
clone size: NA
D gene: NA
CDR3 protein: CASSLAKDSRRVTGANVLTF
CDR3 DNA: TGCGCCAGCAGCTTGGCTAAGGACAGTAGAAGAGTTACTGGGGCCAACGTCCTGACTTTC

V gene: TRBV15
J gene: TRBJ2-3
clone size: NA
D gene: TRBD2
CDR3 protein: CATSRGGQGSTDTQYF
CDR3 DNA: TGTGCCACCAGCCGGGGGGGGCAGGGAAGCACAGATACGCAGTATTTT

V gene: TRBV18
J gene: TRBJ1-1
clone size: few
D gene: NA
CDR3 protein: CASSPRQLGNTEAFF
CDR3 DNA: TGTGCCAGCTCACCGAGACAGCTGGGGAACACTGAAGCTTTCTTT

V gene: TRBV30
J gene: TRBJ1-5
clone size: NA
D gene: TRBD1
CDR3 protein: CAWKQGALANQPQHF
CDR3 DNA: TGTGCCTGGAAACAGGGGGCACTAGCAAATCAGCCCCAGCATTTT

V gene: TRBV6-6
J gene: TRBJ1-2
clone size: few
D gene: TRBD1
CDR3 protein: CASSYRTGEYGYTF
CDR3 DNA: TGTGCCAGCAGTTACCGCACAGGGGAATATGGCTACACCTTC

V gene: TRBV7-6
J gene: TRBJ2-3
clone size: NA
D gene: TRBD2
CDR3 protein: CASSLSSGGGTDTQYF
CDR3 DNA: TGTGCCAGCAGCCTTTCTAGCGGGGGGGGAACAGATACGCAGTATTTT

V gene: TRBV15
J gene: TRBJ1-2
clone size: NA
D gene: NA
CDR3 protein: CATSRRDWAAYGYTF
CDR3 DNA: TGTGCCACCAGCAGACGGGACTGGGCTGCCTATGGCTACACCTTC

V gene: TRBV7-2
J gene: TRBJ2-3
clone size: few
D gene: NA
CDR3 protein: CASSLVHTDTQYF
CDR3 DNA: TGTGCCAGCAGCTTAGTTCACACAGATACGCAGTATTTT

V gene: TRBV5-6
J gene: TRBJ2-5
clone size: NA
D gene: TRBD2
CDR3 protein: CASSSAGLPQETQYF
CDR3 DNA: TGTGCCAGCAGCTCGGCGGGACTACCGCAAGAGACCCAGTACTTC

V gene: TRBV6-5
J gene: TRBJ1-2
clone size: NA
D gene: NA
CDR3 protein: CASNTQGGYGYTF
CDR3 DNA: TGTGCCAGCAATACACAGGGCGGCTATGGCTACACCTTC

V gene: TRBV5-4
J gene: TRBJ1-4
clone size: many
D gene: TRBD1
CDR3 protein: CASSLDRGSEKLFF
CDR3 DNA: TGTGCCAGCAGCTTGGACAGGGGGAGTGAAAAACTGTTTTTT

V gene: TRBV2
J gene: TRBJ2-2
clone size: NA
D gene: TRBD2
CDR3 protein: CASSREAGELFF
CDR3 DNA: TGTGCCAGCAGTCGGGAGGCCGGGGAGCTGTTTTTT

V gene: TRBV9
J gene: TRBJ2-2
clone size: NA
D gene: TRBD2
CDR3 protein: CASSRTSGGAVNTGELFF
CDR3 DNA: TGTGCCAGCAGTCGGACTAGCGGGGGGGCCGTGAACACCGGGGAGCTGTTTTTT

V gene: TRBV10-3
J gene: TRBJ1-6
clone size: NA
D gene: NA
CDR3 protein: CAIRETVDNSPLHF
CDR3 DNA: TGTGCCATCAGGGAGACAGTGGATAATTCACCCCTCCACTTT

V gene: TRBV6-5
J gene: TRBJ2-2
clone size: NA
D gene: NA
CDR3 protein: CASAGYTGELFF
CDR3 DNA: TGTGCCAGCGCGGGCTACACCGGGGAGCTGTTTTTT

V gene: TRBV7-7
J gene: TRBJ2-6
clone size: NA
D gene: NA
CDR3 protein: CASSQVGANVLTF
CDR3 DNA: TGTGCCAGCAGCCAGGTTGGGGCCAACGTCCTGACTTTC

V gene: TRBV28
J gene: TRBJ1-2
clone size: once
D gene: NA
CDR3 protein: CASSPHRAPYGYTF
CDR3 DNA: TGTGCCAGCAGTCCCCACAGGGCCCCCTATGGCTACACCTTC

V gene: TRBV7-9
J gene: TRBJ1-2
clone size: NA
D gene: TRBD1
CDR3 protein: CASSPDRVTYGYTF
CDR3 DNA: TGTGCCAGCAGCCCGGACAGGGTTACCTATGGCTACACCTTC

V gene: TRBV7-8
J gene: TRBJ1-5
clone size: NA
D gene: NA
CDR3 protein: CAKTPPKDSRYSNQPQHF
CDR3 DNA: TGTGCGAAGACCCCCCCGAAGGACAGCAGATATAGCAATCAGCCCCAGCATTTT

V gene: TRBV5-4
J gene: TRBJ2-7
clone size: NA
D gene: TRBD1
CDR3 protein: CASSSRQGMHEQYF
CDR3 DNA: TGTGCCAGCAGCTCCAGACAGGGAATGCACGAGCAGTACTTC

V gene: TRBV7-9
J gene: TRBJ1-1
clone size: NA
D gene: TRBD1
CDR3 protein: CSSSIQGGNTEAFF
CDR3 DNA: TGTTCCAGCAGCATACAGGGGGGAAACACTGAAGCTTTCTTT

V gene: TRBV11-2
J gene: TRBJ1-1
clone size: NA
D gene: NA
CDR3 protein: CASSFGFTEAFF
CDR3 DNA: TGTGCCAGCAGCTTCGGTTTCACCGAAGCTTTCTTT

V gene: TRBV2
J gene: TRBJ2-7
clone size: NA
D gene: NA
CDR3 protein: CASSDHGSDPYEQYF
CDR3 DNA: TGTGCCAGCAGTGATCACGGTAGCGATCCCTACGAGCAGTACTTC